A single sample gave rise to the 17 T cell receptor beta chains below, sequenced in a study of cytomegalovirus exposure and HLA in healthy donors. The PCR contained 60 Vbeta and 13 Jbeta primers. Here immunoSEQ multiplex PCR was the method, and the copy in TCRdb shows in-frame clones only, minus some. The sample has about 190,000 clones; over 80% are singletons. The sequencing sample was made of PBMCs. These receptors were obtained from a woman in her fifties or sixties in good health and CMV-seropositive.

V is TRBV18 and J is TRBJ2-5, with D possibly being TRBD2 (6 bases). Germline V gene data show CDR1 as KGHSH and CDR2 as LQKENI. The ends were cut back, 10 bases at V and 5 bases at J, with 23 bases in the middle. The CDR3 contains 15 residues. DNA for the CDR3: TGTGCCACCACTTTATCCGGGGGTAGCGAGGAGACCCAGTACTTC. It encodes CATTLSGGSEETQYF.

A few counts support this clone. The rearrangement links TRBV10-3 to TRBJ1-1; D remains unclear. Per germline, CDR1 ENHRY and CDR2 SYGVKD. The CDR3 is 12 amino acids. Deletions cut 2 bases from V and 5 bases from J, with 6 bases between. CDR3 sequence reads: CAISERGTEAFF. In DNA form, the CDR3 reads TGTGCCATCAGTGAGAGAGGGACTGAAGCTTTCTTT.

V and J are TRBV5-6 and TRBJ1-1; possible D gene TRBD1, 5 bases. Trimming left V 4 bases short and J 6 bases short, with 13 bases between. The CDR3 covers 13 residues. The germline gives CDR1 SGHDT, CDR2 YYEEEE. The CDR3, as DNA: TGTGCCAGCAGCCCAGGGCAGGTCGCTGAAGCTTTCTTT. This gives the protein CASSPGQVAEAFF.

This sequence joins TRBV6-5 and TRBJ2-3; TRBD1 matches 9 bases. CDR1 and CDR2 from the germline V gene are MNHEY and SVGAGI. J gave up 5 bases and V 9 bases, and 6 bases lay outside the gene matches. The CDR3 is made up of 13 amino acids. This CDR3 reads CASHRGLLDTQYF. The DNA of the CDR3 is TGTGCCAGTCACAGGGGGCTATTAGATACGCAGTATTTT.

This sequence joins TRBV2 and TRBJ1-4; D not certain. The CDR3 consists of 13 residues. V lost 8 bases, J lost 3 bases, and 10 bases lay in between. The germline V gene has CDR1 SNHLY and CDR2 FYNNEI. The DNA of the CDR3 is TGTGCCAGCGCCCGGGAGTCTAATGAAAAACTGTTTTTT. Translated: CASARESNEKLFF. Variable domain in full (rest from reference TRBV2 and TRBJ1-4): EPEVTQTPSHQVTQMGQEVILRCVPISNHLYFYWYRQILGQKVEFLVSFYNNEISEKSEIFDDQFSVERPDGSNFTLKIRSTKLEDSAMYFCASARESNEKLFFGSGTQLSVL.

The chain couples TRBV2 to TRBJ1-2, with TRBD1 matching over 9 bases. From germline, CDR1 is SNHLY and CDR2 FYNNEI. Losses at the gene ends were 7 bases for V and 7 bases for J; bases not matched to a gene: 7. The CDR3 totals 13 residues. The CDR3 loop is CASNLLDRGGYTF. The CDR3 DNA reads TGTGCCAGCAATCTACTGGACAGGGGTGGCTACACCTTC.

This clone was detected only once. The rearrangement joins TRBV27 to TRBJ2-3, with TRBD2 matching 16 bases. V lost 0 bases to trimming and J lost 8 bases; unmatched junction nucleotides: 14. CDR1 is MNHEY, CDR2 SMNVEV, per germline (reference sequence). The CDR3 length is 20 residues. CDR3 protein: CASSLSKGLAGGYHGGTQYF. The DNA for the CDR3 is TGTGCCAGCAGTTTATCAAAGGGACTAGCGGGGGGGTACCACGGGGGTACGCAGTATTTT.

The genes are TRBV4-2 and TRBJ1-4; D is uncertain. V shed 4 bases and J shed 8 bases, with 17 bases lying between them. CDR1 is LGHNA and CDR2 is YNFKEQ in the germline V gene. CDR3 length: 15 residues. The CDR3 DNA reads TGTGCCAGCAGCCCGAGGGAGGGAAATTCGGAAAAACTGTTTTTT. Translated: CASSPREGNSEKLFF.

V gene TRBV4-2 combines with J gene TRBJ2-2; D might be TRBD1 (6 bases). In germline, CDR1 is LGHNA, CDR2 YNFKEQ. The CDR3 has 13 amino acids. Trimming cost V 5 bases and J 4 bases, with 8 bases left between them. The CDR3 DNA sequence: TGTGCCAGCAGCGGACAGAGCACCGGGGAGCTGTTTTTT. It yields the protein CASSGQSTGELFF.

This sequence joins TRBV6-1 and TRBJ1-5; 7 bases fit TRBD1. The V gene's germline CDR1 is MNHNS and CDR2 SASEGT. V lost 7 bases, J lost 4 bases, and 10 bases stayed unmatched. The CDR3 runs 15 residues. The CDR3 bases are TGTGCCAGCACAGGGGGGCTTGGGTGGAATCAGCCCCAGCATTTT. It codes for CASTGGLGWNQPQHF.

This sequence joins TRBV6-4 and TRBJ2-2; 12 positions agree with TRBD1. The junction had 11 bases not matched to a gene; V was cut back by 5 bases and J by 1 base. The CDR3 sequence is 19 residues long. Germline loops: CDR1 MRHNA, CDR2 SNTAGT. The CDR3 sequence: CASSRSGTGGRKNTGELFF. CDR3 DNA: TGTGCCAGCAGTAGATCCGGGACAGGGGGCCGGAAGAACACCGGGGAGCTGTTTTTT.

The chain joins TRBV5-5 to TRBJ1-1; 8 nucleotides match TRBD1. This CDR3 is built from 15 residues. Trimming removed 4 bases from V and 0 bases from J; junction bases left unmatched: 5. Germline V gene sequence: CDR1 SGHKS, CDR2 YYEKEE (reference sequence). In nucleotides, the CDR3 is TGTGCCAGCAGCCCACCGGGACAGGTGAACACTGAAGCTTTCTTT. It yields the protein CASSPPGQVNTEAFF.

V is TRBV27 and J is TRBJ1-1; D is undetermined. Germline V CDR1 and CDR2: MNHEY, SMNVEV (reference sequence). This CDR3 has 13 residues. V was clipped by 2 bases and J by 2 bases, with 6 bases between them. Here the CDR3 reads CASSLLDNTEAFF. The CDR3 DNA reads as TGTGCCAGCAGTTTACTAGATAACACTGAAGCTTTCTTT.

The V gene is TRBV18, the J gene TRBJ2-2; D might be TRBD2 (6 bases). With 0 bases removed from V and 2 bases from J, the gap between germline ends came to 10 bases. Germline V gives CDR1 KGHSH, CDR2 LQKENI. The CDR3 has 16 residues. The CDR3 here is CASSPPGGSNTGELFF. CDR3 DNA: TGTGCCAGCTCACCACCGGGGGGTTCTAACACCGGGGAGCTGTTTTTT.

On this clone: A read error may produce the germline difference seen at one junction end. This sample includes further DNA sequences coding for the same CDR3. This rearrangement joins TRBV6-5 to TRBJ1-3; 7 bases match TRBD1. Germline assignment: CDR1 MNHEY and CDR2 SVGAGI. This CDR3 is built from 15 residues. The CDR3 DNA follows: TGTGCCAGCAGCCCCTGGGACAGCTCTGGAAACACTATATATTTT. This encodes CASSPWDSSGNTIYF.

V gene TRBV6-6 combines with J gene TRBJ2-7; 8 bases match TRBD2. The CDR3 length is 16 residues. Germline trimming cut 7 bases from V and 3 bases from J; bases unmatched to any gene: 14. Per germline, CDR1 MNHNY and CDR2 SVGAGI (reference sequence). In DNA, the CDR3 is TGTGCCAGCAATAACGGGGGGGCCCAGCTATTCTACGAGCAGTACTTC. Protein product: CASNNGGAQLFYEQYF.

CDR3 bases: TGTGCCAGCAGCTTTGACAGATACTCTGGAAACACCATATATTTT. It yields the protein CASSFDRYSGNTIYF. The gene calls are TRBV7-9 and TRBJ1-3; TRBD1 is a possible D gene (5 bases). Germline V gives CDR1 SEHNR, CDR2 FQNEAQ (reference sequence). This CDR3 region has 15 residues. The germline V and J ends were trimmed by 3 bases and 0 bases, with 9 bases remaining between them.